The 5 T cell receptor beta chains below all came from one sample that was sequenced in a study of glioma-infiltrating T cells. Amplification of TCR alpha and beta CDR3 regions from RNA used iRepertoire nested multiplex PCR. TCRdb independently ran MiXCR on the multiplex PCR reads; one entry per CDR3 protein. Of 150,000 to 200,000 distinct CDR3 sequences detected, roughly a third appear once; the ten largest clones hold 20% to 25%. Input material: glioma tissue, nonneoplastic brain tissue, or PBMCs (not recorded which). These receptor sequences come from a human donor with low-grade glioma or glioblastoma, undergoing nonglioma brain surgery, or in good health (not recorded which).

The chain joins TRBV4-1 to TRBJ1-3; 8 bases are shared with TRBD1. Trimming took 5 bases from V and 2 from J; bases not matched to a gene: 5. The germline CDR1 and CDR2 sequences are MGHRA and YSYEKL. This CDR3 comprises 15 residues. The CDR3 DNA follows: TGCGCCAGCAGCTTTACAGGGGGGGCTGGAAACACCATATATTTT. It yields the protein CASSFTGGAGNTIYF.

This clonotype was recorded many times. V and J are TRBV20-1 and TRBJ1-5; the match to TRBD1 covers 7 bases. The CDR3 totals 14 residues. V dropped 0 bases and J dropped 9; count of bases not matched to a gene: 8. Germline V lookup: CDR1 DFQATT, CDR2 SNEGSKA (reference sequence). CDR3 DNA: TGCAGTGCTAGAGAAGAGAAGGGGGCCGGGCCCCAGCATTTT. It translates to CSAREEKGAGPQHF.

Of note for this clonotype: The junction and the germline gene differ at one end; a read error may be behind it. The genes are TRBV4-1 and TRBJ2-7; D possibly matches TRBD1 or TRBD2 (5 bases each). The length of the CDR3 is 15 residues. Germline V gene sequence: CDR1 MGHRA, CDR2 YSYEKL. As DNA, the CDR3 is TGCGCCGGCAGCCAAGATGGCCCTGGGACGTACGAGCAGTACTTC. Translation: CAGSQDGPGTYEQYF.

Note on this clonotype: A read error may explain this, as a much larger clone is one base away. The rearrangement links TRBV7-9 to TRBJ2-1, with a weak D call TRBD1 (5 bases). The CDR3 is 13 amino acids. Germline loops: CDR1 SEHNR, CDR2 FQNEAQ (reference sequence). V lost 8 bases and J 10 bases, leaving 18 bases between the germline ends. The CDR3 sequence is CASRTLSSYEQFF. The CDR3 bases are TGTGCCAGCCGGACACTTAGCTCCTACGAGCAGTTCTTC.

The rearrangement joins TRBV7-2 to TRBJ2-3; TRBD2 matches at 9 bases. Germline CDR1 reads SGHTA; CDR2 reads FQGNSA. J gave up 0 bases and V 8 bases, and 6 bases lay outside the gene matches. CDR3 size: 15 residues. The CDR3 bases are TGTGCCAGCCCCATAGGGACTAGCAGCACAGATACGCAGTATTTT. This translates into CASPIGTSSTDTQYF.